This passage covers 9 T cell receptor beta chains from one sample sequenced in a study of T cell responses to AZD1222 COVID-19 vaccine. The repertoire was sequenced with immunoSEQ multiplex PCR; TCRdb's copy has only in-frame clones and lacks some. This table holds around 180,000 clones, around 88% found once. The material was peripheral blood, obtained on day 0 of AZD1222 vaccination. These receptor sequences come from an adult in good health.

The rearrangement uses TRBV29-1 and TRBJ2-5; D perhaps matches TRBD2 (5 bases). Trimming took 1 base from V and 5 from J, leaving 14 bases between them. The CDR3 has 14 residues. Germline assignment: CDR1 SQVTM and CDR2 ANQGSEA. This chain's CDR3 is CSVEGLAPWETQYF. The CDR3 bases are TGCAGCGTTGAAGGCCTAGCACCCTGGGAGACCCAGTACTTC.

This clone was seen more than once but under ten times. This chain uses TRBV2 with TRBJ2-6; D is undetermined. Germline loops: CDR1 SNHLY, CDR2 FYNNEI. This CDR3 is built from 16 residues. With 7 bases removed from V and 0 bases from J, the gap between germline ends came to 13 bases. CDR3 in amino acids: CASTLIGVSGANVLTF. CDR3 in DNA: TGTGCCAGCACTCTTATCGGAGTCTCTGGGGCCAACGTCCTGACTTTC.

This clone was detected a few times. The chain links TRBV6-4 to TRBJ1-5; 8 bases are a match to TRBD1. The V gene end was trimmed by 0 bases and the J gene end by 0 bases; junction bases not matched to a gene: 13. Germline V lookup: CDR1 MRHNA, CDR2 SNTAGT. The CDR3 loop spans 20 amino acids. The chain's CDR3 is CASSDSEEGTGKNSNQPQHF. The CDR3 DNA follows: TGTGCCAGCAGTGACTCGGAGGAGGGGACAGGCAAGAATAGCAATCAGCCCCAGCATTTT.

J is TRBJ2-2 and V is TRBV11-2, with D perhaps being TRBD1 or TRBD2 (5 bases each). The CDR3 runs 17 residues. V was trimmed by 2 bases and J by 6 bases, leaving 19 bases between them. Germline lookup yields CDR1 SGHAT and CDR2 FQNNGV. CDR3 residues: CASSLRGSGVFPGELFF. The CDR3 nucleotides read TGTGCCAGCAGCTTACGGGGCAGTGGGGTTTTCCCCGGGGAGCTGTTTTTT.

The chain has TRBV28 and TRBJ1-5; D is unresolved. V was cut by 5 bases and J by 4 bases, with 9 bases left in between. Germline lookup yields CDR1 MDHEN and CDR2 SYDVKM. The CDR3 totals 13 residues. The CDR3 bases are TGTGCCAGCAGTACCCTGGGGAATCAGCCCCAGCATTTT. Its protein is CASSTLGNQPQHF.

In its sample, this clone was seen once. The rearrangement uses TRBV5-1 and TRBJ2-3; no clear D gene. The V gene's germline CDR1 is SGHRS and CDR2 YFSETQ. V was clipped by 0 bases and J by 0 bases, with 8 bases between them. This CDR3 spans 15 amino acids. The DNA for the CDR3 is TGCGCCAGCAGCTTGGCGCTATTAAGCACAGATACGCAGTATTTT. It is translated as CASSLALLSTDTQYF.

Comments on this clone: Within the sample, other DNA sequences also encode this same CDR3. The rearrangement uses TRBV9 and TRBJ1-5; D is undetermined. The CDR3 sequence is 14 residues long. V was cut by 2 bases and J by 1 base, with 7 bases left in between. Germline V lookup: CDR1 SGDLS, CDR2 YYNGEE. DNA of the CDR3: TGTGCCAGCAGCGTGGGTCAGAGCAATCAGCCCCAGCATTTT. Residues: CASSVGQSNQPQHF.

CDR3: CASSTLAGELYNEQFF. In nucleotides, the CDR3 is TGTGCCAGCAGTACTTTAGCGGGGGAGTTATACAATGAGCAGTTCTTC. The chain couples TRBV28 to TRBJ2-1; 9 bases map to TRBD2. CDR3 length: 16 residues. J gave up 4 bases and V 5 bases, and 9 bases lay outside the gene matches. The V gene's germline CDR1 is MDHEN and CDR2 SYDVKM.

This chain connects TRBV2 to TRBJ2-2, with D perhaps TRBD1 (5 bases). Germline-derived CDR1 and CDR2 are SNHLY and FYNNEI. V lost 4 bases and J lost 3, with 12 bases in between. The CDR3 is made up of 15 amino acids. The CDR3 DNA reads as TGTGCCAGCAGTGGCCAGGGATTAGACACCGGGGAGCTGTTTTTT. Translation: CASSGQGLDTGELFF.